These 20 T cell receptor beta chains came from one sample sequenced in a study of cytomegalovirus exposure and HLA in healthy donors. 60 Vbeta and 13 Jbeta primers were used in PCR. Produced via immunoSEQ multiplex PCR; TCRdb's table is partial and in-frame only. This sample has 150,000 to 200,000 clones, with around 68% found just once. The specimen sequenced was PBMCs. All receptors derive from a man between 35 and 55 years old in good health and CMV-seronegative.

The rearrangement uses TRBV5-4 and TRBJ2-3; 13 nucleotides line up with TRBD2. There are 16 residues in the CDR3. From germline, CDR1 is SGHNT and CDR2 YYREEE (reference sequence). V lost 4 bases, J lost 5 bases, and 7 bases stayed unmatched. CDR3 amino acids: CASSPGLAGEVDTQYF. The CDR3 nucleotides read TGTGCCAGCAGCCCCGGACTAGCGGGAGAAGTAGATACGCAGTATTTT.

In this sample, this clone turned up once. The chain uses TRBV5-1 and TRBJ2-7; D possibly corresponds to TRBD2 (7 bases). CDR3 length: 13 amino acids. The germline V and J ends were trimmed by 4 bases and 7 bases, with 15 bases remaining between them. Germline loops: CDR1 SGHRS, CDR2 YFSETQ. The CDR3 bases are TGCGCCAGCAGCCCGGGGGGCGAGGGAGAGCAGTACTTC. Translated: CASSPGGEGEQYF. Drawing the rest from reference TRBV5-1 and TRBJ2-7, the complete variable domain is KAGVTQTPRYLIKTRGQQVTLSCSPISGHRSVSWYQQTPGQGLQFLFEYFSETQRNKGNFPGRFSGRQFSNSRSEMNVSTLELGDSALYLCASSPGGEGEQYFGPGTRLTVT.

This clone has just a few counts. The chain carries TRBV29-1 and TRBJ2-7, with unresolved D. V lost 3 bases and J 0 bases, leaving 9 bases between the germline ends. The CDR3 runs to 13 residues. CDR1 and CDR2 (germline): SQVTM, ANQGSEA. The DNA for the CDR3 is TGCAGCGTTGATCGACTGGTCTCCTACGAGCAGTACTTC. It is translated as CSVDRLVSYEQYF.

This clone was picked up one time. V gene TRBV19 combines with J gene TRBJ1-4; possibly TRBD1 for D (6 bases). The V gene lost 5 bases and the J gene lost 2 bases, with 15 bases spanning the gap. The CDR3 covers 16 residues. CDR1 and CDR2 (germline): LNHDA, SQIVND (reference sequence). The CDR3 DNA reads as TGTGCCAGTAGTTTTAGACTACAGGGCACTAATGAAAAACTGTTTTTT. Its protein is CASSFRLQGTNEKLFF.

The chain links TRBV2 to TRBJ2-7; TRBD2 matches at 10 bases. The CDR3 has 14 residues. The V gene's germline CDR1 is SNHLY and CDR2 FYNNEI. Trimming cost V 7 bases and J 7 bases; bases outside gene matches: 10. The CDR3: CASTELAGESEQYF. The CDR3 bases are TGTGCCAGCACAGAGCTAGCGGGAGAGAGTGAGCAGTACTTC.

J is TRBJ2-3 and V is TRBV11-1, with D maybe TRBD2 (5 bases). CDR3 length: 14 amino acids. The V gene's germline CDR1 is SGHAT and CDR2 FQDESV (reference sequence). Trimming removed 6 bases from V and 7 bases from J, with 17 bases in between. The CDR3 DNA reads as TGTGCCAGCAGACCCGAGGTGGGAGTATATACGCAGTATTTT. Translated, it gives CASRPEVGVYTQYF.

The rearrangement joins TRBV6-5 to TRBJ2-7; possibly TRBD2 for D (6 bases). V lost 2 bases and J 7 bases, leaving 6 bases between the germline ends. The CDR3 totals 11 residues. Germline V gene sequence: CDR1 MNHEY, CDR2 SVGAGI. This CDR3 reads CASSYGTEQYF. The CDR3 DNA reads as TGTGCCAGCAGTTACGGGACTGAGCAGTACTTC.

The J gene is TRBJ1-1, the V gene TRBV2; the match to TRBD1 covers 7 bases. This CDR3 region has 18 residues. The V gene end was trimmed by 6 bases and the J gene end by 0 bases; junction bases not matched to a gene: 16. Looked up from germline, CDR1 is SNHLY and CDR2 is FYNNEI. The CDR3 coding sequence is TGTGCCAGCAGGCCCCCAGGAGGGACAGCCTTTATGAACACTGAAGCTTTCTTT. It translates to CASRPPGGTAFMNTEAFF.

V usage is TRBV6-5 and J usage is TRBJ2-7; D remains unclear. The CDR3 runs to 12 residues. V dropped 6 bases and J dropped 4 bases, with 10 bases sitting between them. CDR1 is MNHEY and CDR2 is SVGAGI in the germline V gene. The CDR3 nucleotides are TGTGCCAGCAGCAGTGTTCTTTACGAGCAGTACTTC. Translation: CASSSVLYEQYF.

Comments on this clone: Other nucleotide sequences in the sample specify the same CDR3. This sequence joins TRBV30 and TRBJ2-4; no firm D call. Trimming stripped 2 bases from V and 0 bases from J, with 8 bases between. There are 14 residues in the CDR3. CDR1 is GTSNPN, CDR2 SVGIG, per germline (reference sequence). CDR3 amino acids: CAWSLTLAKNIQYF. CDR3 DNA sequence: TGTGCCTGGAGTTTAACTTTAGCCAAAAACATTCAGTACTTC.

This clone was detected once. This chain joins TRBV27 and TRBJ2-1; a weak D match, TRBD2 (6 bases). The V end was cut by 5 bases, the J end by 12 bases, with 20 bases between. The CDR3 extends over 14 amino acids. CDR1 is MNHEY, CDR2 SMNVEV, per germline (reference sequence). The CDR3 loop is CASSHRDSHETQFF. The CDR3 nucleotides are TGTGCCAGCAGTCACCGGGACTCCCATGAGACGCAGTTCTTC.

The V call is TRBV29-1, the J call TRBJ1-1; weak D call: TRBD1 (5 bases). The CDR3 has 13 amino acids. Germline V CDR1 and CDR2: SQVTM, ANQGSEA. V gave up 4 bases and J gave up 1 base, with 10 bases separating them. The CDR3 loop reads CSVVSGSNTEAFF. In DNA form, the CDR3 reads TGCAGCGTTGTATCAGGGTCGAACACTGAAGCTTTCTTT.

This clone was seen more than once but under ten times. The rearrangement links TRBV9 to TRBJ2-1, with 9 positions matching TRBD2. CDR1 is SGDLS, CDR2 YYNGEE, per germline. CDR3 length equals 19 residues. V gave up 4 bases and J gave up 12 bases; unmatched junction bases: 26. The CDR3 here is CASSPQGRMGGRDNDAQFF. The CDR3 DNA reads as TGTGCCAGCAGCCCTCAAGGGAGGATGGGCGGGAGGGACAATGATGCGCAGTTCTTC.

The chain has TRBV19 and TRBJ1-1; 10 bases are a match to TRBD1. The germline V gene has CDR1 LNHDA and CDR2 SQIVND (reference sequence). Trimming removed 10 bases from V and 5 bases from J; junction bases left unmatched: 7. This CDR3 has 13 residues. CDR3 in DNA: TGTGCCACTCTGGACAGGGGGGGAACTGAAGCTTTCTTT. Its protein product is CATLDRGGTEAFF.

CDR3 amino acids: CASSLARENTEAFF. CDR3 nucleotides: TGCGCCAGCAGCTTGGCCAGGGAGAACACTGAAGCTTTCTTT. This chain uses TRBV5-1 with TRBJ1-1, with D possibly TRBD1 on 5 matching bases. Germline assignment: CDR1 SGHRS and CDR2 YFSETQ. V lost 0 bases and J 1 base, leaving 7 bases between the germline ends. CDR3 length: 14 amino acids.

A few counts support this clone. The V call is TRBV2, the J call TRBJ2-6; TRBD1 aligns across 10 bases. This CDR3 region has 16 residues. Germline V lookup: CDR1 SNHLY, CDR2 FYNNEI. The V segment lost 4 bases and the J segment 2 bases; nucleotides outside the gene matches: 2. The DNA of the CDR3 is TGTGCCAGCAGTGGGGACAGGGGACCTGGGGCCAACGTCCTGACTTTC. Its translation is CASSGDRGPGANVLTF.

The J gene is TRBJ2-6, the V gene TRBV6-5; D uncertain. This CDR3 contains 13 residues. Germline V gives CDR1 MNHEY, CDR2 SVGAGI. Trimming left V 5 bases short and J 4 bases short, with 6 bases between. CDR3 in amino acids: CASSNRGANVLTF. The CDR3 DNA sequence: TGTGCCAGCAGTAACCGGGGGGCCAACGTCCTGACTTTC.

This sequence joins TRBV19 and TRBJ1-1; no definite D call. V gave up 0 bases and J gave up 2 bases, with 7 bases separating them. The germline CDR1 and CDR2 sequences are LNHDA and SQIVND (reference sequence). This CDR3 comprises 14 residues. This chain's CDR3 is CASSIEGANTEAFF. As DNA, the CDR3 is TGTGCCAGTAGTATAGAAGGAGCCAACACTGAAGCTTTCTTT.

Details on this clone: The identical CDR3 is also encoded by other nucleotide sequences in the sample. This chain uses TRBV7-2 with TRBJ1-4; 8 bases are shared with TRBD1. The junction had 7 bases not matched to a gene; V was cut back by 5 bases and J by 8 bases. The CDR3 loop spans 14 amino acids. Germline lookup yields CDR1 SGHTA and CDR2 FQGNSA. CDR3 DNA sequence: TGTGCCAGCAGCATAGGGACAGGAGAGGAAAAACTGTTTTTT. Amino acid sequence: CASSIGTGEEKLFF.

The rearrangement uses TRBV11-2 and TRBJ2-1; the match to TRBD1 covers 9 bases. CDR1 is SGHAT, CDR2 FQNNGV, per germline. V trimming: 5 bases; J trimming: 2 bases; junction bases outside the gene matches: 7. CDR3 length: 16 residues. The DNA of the CDR3 is TGTGCCAGCAGCAGTCACCGGGACAGGGCCTACAATGAGCAGTTCTTC. It translates to CASSSHRDRAYNEQFF. Supplemented by reference TRBV11-2 and TRBJ2-1, the full variable domain reads EAGVAQSPRYKIIEKRQSVAFWCNPISGHATLYWYQQILGQGPKLLIQFQNNGVVDDSQLPKDRFSAERLKGVDSTLKIQPAKLEDSAVYLCASSSHRDRAYNEQFFGPGTRLTVL.